A selection of T cell receptor beta chains follows, all from one sample in a study of cytomegalovirus exposure and HLA in healthy donors. Generated by immunoSEQ multiplex PCR, the TCRdb table keeps only in-frame clones and is missing some. The sample shows 60,000 to 65,000 clones, over 60% of them seen only once. The sample was PBMCs. The receptor source for this set is a man aged 45 to 65 in good health and CMV-seropositive. CDR3s include the opening cysteine and the closing phenylalanine or tryptophan. The D gene is left open where the match is weak.

.	TRBJ1-1	TRBV5-4	CASSLAAGKAEAFF
.	TRBJ2-7	TRBV27	CASSLSYFYEQYF
.	TRBJ1-6	TRBV6-5	CASREFLLGNSPLHF
.	TRBJ1-2	TRBV19	CASSSLGRGNGYTF
TRBD2	TRBJ2-3	TRBV11-3	CASSPGLAGAGDTQYF
.	TRBJ1-4	TRBV7-9	CASSPTGFEKLFF
.	TRBJ2-7	TRBV11-3	CASSLRDSGYEQYF
.	TRBJ1-4	TRBV7-2	CASSPNWPGGEKLFF
TRBD1	TRBJ1-2	TRBV5-1	CASSLAATGSYGYTF
TRBD1	TRBJ2-7	TRBV9	CASSVDPSIGQGSAYEQYF
.	TRBJ1-1	TRBV28	CASSFEVTNTEAFF
.	TRBJ1-2	TRBV5-4	CASSLQGLGGYTF
.	TRBJ2-5	TRBV11-1	CASSLRFARTQETQYF
.	TRBJ2-1	TRBV6-5	CASRRGLSYNEQFF
.	TRBJ2-2	TRBV6-6	CASSYRQGFSTGELFF
.	TRBJ1-5	TRBV2	CASSRRSRNQPQHF
.	TRBJ1-2	TRBV11-2	CASSLDFAGFYGYTF
TRBD1	TRBJ2-3	TRBV11-2	CASSPGTVTDTQYF
TRBD2	TRBJ2-7	TRBV9	CASSVGTSGSYEQYF
.	TRBJ1-2	TRBV7-2	CASSLGAGLNYGYTF
TRBD2	TRBJ2-2	TRBV30	CAFLKRGAGELFF
.	TRBJ2-7	TRBV23-1	CASSQFCRGKGVSYEQYF
TRBD1	TRBJ2-7	TRBV27	CASSAPGQGVDEQYF
.	TRBJ2-3	TRBV18	CASSQKRTESSTDTQYF
.	TRBJ2-7	TRBV10-3	CAIKDRGSYEQYF
.	TRBJ1-2	TRBV4-3	CASSRGIGTPGYTF
.	TRBJ1-2	TRBV5-1	CASSLGSQGVYGYTF
TRBD1	TRBJ2-7	TRBV5-1	CASSTSGTGGLEQYF
.	TRBJ1-4	TRBV30	CAWSVAGGRPNEKLFF
.	TRBJ1-2	TRBV2	CASRSGTNYGYTF
.	TRBJ2-6	TRBV27	CASSHSSGANVLTF
.	TRBJ1-1	TRBV25-1	CASSRGFSTEAFF
TRBD1	TRBJ1-5	TRBV30	CAWSVHPPAQAGGRPQHF
.	TRBJ1-1	TRBV12-5	CASGLQGNTEAFF
TRBD2	TRBJ2-1	TRBV28	CASTSSGTASSYNEQFF
TRBD1	TRBJ1-1	TRBV5-6	CASSLYRDRGPGTEAFF
.	TRBJ1-5	TRBV27	CASCGVFPPNQPQHF
.	TRBJ1-6	TRBV5-4	CASSGAGQLNSPLHF